The 26 T cell receptor beta chains reported below all come from one sample, sequenced in a study of memory CD4+ T cells and cytomegalovirus serostatus. Sequencing used immunoSEQ multiplex PCR; TCRdb keeps in-frame clones, though not all of them. The sample includes tens of thousands of clones, 80% to 85% of them seen just once. Single viable CD3+CD4+CD8-CD45RO+ cells were sorted as the memory CD4+ T cells. Input material: memory CD4+ T cells from blood. These receptors were collected from an adult in good health and CMV-seronegative.

The chain joins TRBV4-2 to TRBJ1-1; 7 bases align to TRBD1. The germline gives CDR1 LGHNA, CDR2 YNFKEQ. The CDR3 has 14 amino acids. After removal of 9 bases from V and 4 bases from J, the junction contained 11 bases not matched to a gene. The CDR3 here is CASPRQGWSTEAFF. DNA for the CDR3: TGTGCCAGTCCCCGACAGGGATGGAGCACTGAAGCTTTCTTT.

The rearrangement uses TRBV6-1 and TRBJ2-7; TRBD1 or TRBD2 may be the D gene (5 bases each). The ends were cut back, 4 bases at V and 0 bases at J, with 13 bases in the middle. Germline V gene lookup returns CDR1 MNHNS and CDR2 SASEGT. CDR3 length equals 15 residues. This CDR3 reads CASSGRDGLSYEQYF. CDR3 sequence (DNA): TGTGCCAGCAGTGGCCGGGACGGCCTCTCCTACGAGCAGTACTTC.

The V call is TRBV6-6, the J call TRBJ1-5; tentatively, D is TRBD1 (5 bases). This CDR3 has 15 residues. Trimming removed 7 bases from V and 0 bases from J, with 13 bases in between. Per germline, CDR1 MNHNY and CDR2 SVGAGI (reference sequence). The CDR3 loop is CASTRDVSSNQPQHF. The CDR3 region has the DNA TGTGCCAGCACCCGGGACGTTAGTAGCAATCAGCCCCAGCATTTT.

The V call is TRBV28, the J call TRBJ2-7, with D perhaps matching TRBD1 (5 bases). V lost 7 bases, J lost 4 bases, and 11 bases lay in between. Germline loops: CDR1 MDHEN, CDR2 SYDVKM. CDR3 size: 12 residues. Here the CDR3 reads CASTAGRYEQYF. CDR3 in DNA: TGTGCCAGCACGGCAGGGCGGTACGAGCAGTACTTC.

This clone was picked up a small number of times. The genes are TRBV18 and TRBJ2-7; 8 nucleotides align to TRBD1. Germline V gene data show CDR1 as KGHSH and CDR2 as LQKENI. The V segment lost 4 bases and the J segment 6 bases; nucleotides outside the gene matches: 8. There are 14 residues in the CDR3. CDR3 sequence (DNA): TGTGCCAGCTCACGTACAGGGGGTCGGAGCGAGCAGTACTTC. Amino acids: CASSRTGGRSEQYF.

V is TRBV9 and J is TRBJ1-2; TRBD1 matches 10 bases. CDR1 and CDR2 from the germline V gene are SGDLS and YYNGEE. The CDR3 spans 14 residues. V was clipped by 4 bases and J by 8 bases; unmatched bases: 8. The CDR3 region is CASSPGTGAGGYTF. CDR3 nucleotide sequence: TGTGCCAGCAGCCCCGGGACAGGGGCTGGGGGCTACACCTTC.

The chain carries TRBV18 and TRBJ2-2; 14 nucleotides agree with TRBD2. CDR1 is KGHSH, CDR2 LQKENI, per germline. The V segment lost 6 bases and the J segment 6 bases; nucleotides outside the gene matches: 6. The length of the CDR3 is 16 residues. CDR3 nucleotide sequence: TGTGCCAGCTCGCCGAGACTAGCGGGAGGGCCCGGGGAGCTGTTTTTT. Amino acid sequence: CASSPRLAGGPGELFF.

The gene calls are TRBV4-1 and TRBJ1-3; D gene ambiguous. The V end was cut by 2 bases, the J end by 0 bases, with 14 bases between. The germline CDR1 and CDR2 sequences are MGHRA and YSYEKL. This CDR3 comprises 17 residues. Here the CDR3 reads CASSQLRASTSGNTIYF. The CDR3 region has the DNA TGCGCCAGCAGCCAACTTCGGGCATCAACCTCTGGAAACACCATATATTTT.

This sequence joins TRBV5-6 and TRBJ2-2, with D maybe TRBD1 (6 bases). The germline V gene has CDR1 SGHDT and CDR2 YYEEEE. This CDR3 is built from 15 residues. Trimming removed 4 bases from V and 6 bases from J, with 16 bases in between. Here the CDR3 reads CASSPSTGIAGELFF. The CDR3 bases are TGTGCCAGCAGCCCCTCAACAGGGATAGCCGGGGAGCTGTTTTTT.

The rearrangement uses TRBV10-3 and TRBJ2-3; possible D gene TRBD2, 7 bases. Germline CDR1 and CDR2: ENHRY and SYGVKD. Trimming stripped 3 bases from V and 6 bases from J, with 16 bases between. CDR3 size: 15 residues. Here the CDR3 DNA reads TGTGCCATCAGTGACAGGGCGGCGGGGGCGGATACGCAGTATTTT. Residues: CAISDRAAGADTQYF.

This clone occurred a few times. This chain links TRBV30 with TRBJ1-4; no clear D. The germline gives CDR1 GTSNPN, CDR2 SVGIG (reference sequence). The length of the CDR3 is 15 residues. With 4 bases removed from V and 0 bases from J, the gap between germline ends came to 12 bases. The CDR3 region has the DNA TGTGCCTGGAAGCGGAACAGAGCAACTAATGAAAAACTGTTTTTT. Protein sequence: CAWKRNRATNEKLFF.

The V gene is TRBV7-7, the J gene TRBJ2-1, with TRBD2 as a possible D gene (6 bases). The germline V and J ends were trimmed by 5 bases and 1 base, with 12 bases remaining between them. CDR1 is SSHAT, CDR2 FNYEAQ, per germline (reference sequence). This CDR3 has 15 residues. The chain's CDR3 is CASSPTRGSYNEQFF. CDR3 in DNA: TGTGCCAGCAGCCCGACTAGAGGGTCCTACAATGAGCAGTTCTTC.

V and J are TRBV6-5 and TRBJ1-2; D not certain. CDR3 length: 12 amino acids. Trimming shortened V by 6 bases and J by 2 bases, and 7 bases separated the two germline ends. Germline values: CDR1 MNHEY, CDR2 SVGAGI. CDR3 DNA: TGTGCCAGCAGAATGCAGAACTATGGCTACACCTTC. This gives the protein CASRMQNYGYTF.

The chain joins TRBV27 to TRBJ1-6; D not certain. V was cut by 5 bases and J by 13 bases, with 21 bases left in between. The CDR3 spans 15 residues. Germline V CDR1 and CDR2: MNHEY, SMNVEV (reference sequence). The CDR3 region is CASSPHAGGSLPLHF. CDR3 sequence (DNA): TGTGCCAGCAGTCCCCACGCGGGAGGGTCCCTTCCCCTCCACTTT.

The rearrangement uses TRBV7-3 and TRBJ2-2, with 8 bases aligning to TRBD2. After removal of 1 base from V and 7 bases from J, the junction contained 8 bases not matched to a gene. The CDR3 runs 16 residues. CDR1 and CDR2 from the germline V gene are SGHTA and FQGTGA. CDR3 sequence reads: CASSLNPGRASGELFF. CDR3 DNA: TGTGCCAGCAGCTTAAATCCCGGGAGGGCCAGCGGGGAGCTGTTTTTT.

The chain recombines TRBV4-1 with TRBJ2-3; 7 nucleotides match TRBD1. The CDR3 length is 16 residues. The germline gives CDR1 MGHRA, CDR2 YSYEKL. J lost 1 base, V lost 0 bases, and 4 bases had no gene match. Here the CDR3 DNA reads TGCGCCAGCAGCCAAGATAACACAGGGGGCACAGATACGCAGTATTTT. Amino acids: CASSQDNTGGTDTQYF.

This sequence joins TRBV5-6 and TRBJ2-7; D unclear. The germline V and J ends were trimmed by 0 bases and 5 bases, with 6 bases remaining between them. The CDR3 contains 12 residues. From germline, CDR1 is SGHDT and CDR2 YYEEEE. CDR3 region: CASSLVLDEQYF. Here the CDR3 DNA reads TGTGCCAGCAGCTTGGTCCTGGACGAGCAGTACTTC.

This clone occurred once. The chain recombines TRBV5-1 with TRBJ2-7; D remains ambiguous. Deletions cut 1 base from V and 0 bases from J, with 8 bases between. Looked up from germline, CDR1 is SGHRS and CDR2 is YFSETQ. The CDR3 is 14 residues long. DNA for the CDR3: TGCGCCAGCAGCTTGAATCCTCGCTCCTACGAGCAGTACTTC. Residues: CASSLNPRSYEQYF.

There are a few counts of this clone. Other DNA sequences in this sample translate to the same CDR3. V usage is TRBV28 and J usage is TRBJ1-1; D gene uncertain. Trimming shortened V by 5 bases and J by 3 bases, and 7 bases separated the two germline ends. Germline V lookup: CDR1 MDHEN, CDR2 SYDVKM. This CDR3 is 12 amino acids long. The CDR3 reads CASSLPYTEAFF. The CDR3 nucleotides are TGTGCCAGCAGTCTGCCGTACACTGAAGCTTTCTTT.

The sample holds one count of this clone. The chain links TRBV11-2 to TRBJ2-1; the D gene is possibly TRBD2 (5 bases). The V gene's germline CDR1 is SGHAT and CDR2 FQNNGV. The V end was cut by 4 bases, the J end by 4 bases, with 8 bases between. There are 13 residues in the CDR3. The CDR3 DNA reads TGTGCCAGCAGCTCCGGGGAGTACAATGAGCAGTTCTTC. This encodes CASSSGEYNEQFF.

The genes are TRBV27 and TRBJ1-2; D unresolved. Per the germline V gene, CDR1 is MNHEY and CDR2 is SMNVEV (reference sequence). Trimming removed 3 bases from V and 8 bases from J, with 13 bases in between. CDR3 length: 13 residues. CDR3 sequence reads: CASSFTQYNGYTF. For the CDR3, the DNA is TGTGCCAGCAGTTTCACACAGTATAACGGCTACACCTTC.

This chain links TRBV5-6 with TRBJ2-7; 10 bases are shared with TRBD1. CDR3 length: 16 residues. Germline loops: CDR1 SGHDT, CDR2 YYEEEE. After removal of 0 bases from V and 3 bases from J, the junction contained 6 bases not matched to a gene. The CDR3 coding sequence is TGTGCCAGCAGCTTGGCCTCGGGACAGGGGCGCTACGAGCAGTACTTC. Amino acids: CASSLASGQGRYEQYF.

This clone was picked up a small number of times. The V call is TRBV28, the J call TRBJ1-5; D not resolved. Germline V lookup: CDR1 MDHEN, CDR2 SYDVKM. V gave up 6 bases and J gave up 1 base, with 4 bases separating them. The CDR3 runs to 12 residues. In nucleotides, the CDR3 is TGTGCCAGCAGACAAAGCAATCAGCCCCAGCATTTT. Its translation is CASRQSNQPQHF. The full variable domain, with the rest looked up from reference TRBV28 and TRBJ1-5, is DVKVTQSSRYLVKRTGEKVFLECVQDMDHENMFWYRQDPGLGLRLIYFSYDVKMKEKGDIPEGYSVSREKKERFSLILESASTNQTSMYLCASRQSNQPQHFGDGTRLSIL.

This clone was seen only a few times. The V gene is TRBV10-1, the J gene TRBJ2-7; possibly TRBD2 for D (5 bases). CDR1 is WNHNN, CDR2 SYGVQD, per germline (reference sequence). The V end was cut by 6 bases, the J end by 5 bases, with 11 bases between. The CDR3 is 12 residues long. As DNA, the CDR3 is TGCGCCAGCAGCGCTACTAGGAACGAGCAGTACTTC. Encoded protein: CASSATRNEQYF.

This chain uses TRBV21-1 with TRBJ1-5. TRBV21-1 is a pseudogene. The CDR3 is 17 amino acids. This CDR3 is CASSKPKQAYSNQPQHF. The CDR3, as DNA: TGTGCCAGCAGCAAACCTAAGCAAGCCTATAGCAATCAGCCCCAGCATTTT.

Concerning this clone: Germline and junction disagree at one end, which may indicate a read error. The rearrangement links TRBV7-7 to TRBJ2-1, with D unresolved. Germline CDR1 is SSHAT and CDR2 is FNYEAQ (reference sequence). This CDR3 has 13 residues. In nucleotides, the CDR3 is TGTGCTAGCAGCTTAGCAGGTTGGAGTGAGCAGTTCTTC. Its protein product is CASSLAGWSEQFF.